Below, 14 T cell receptor beta chains from the same sample are listed, as sequenced in a study of blood T cells in healthy people across ages. Primed by a sample-barcoded 5' primer and a J-beta primer mix, a second PCR proceeded for 7 to 11 cycles. TCRdb redid the calling of the 5' RACE reads with MiXCR, one entry per CDR3 protein. The sample consists of fewer than 800,000 distinct CDR3 sequences, 20% to 30% of them appearing once. The data were also submitted as part of a second study, on T cells of mothers and their children.

Sample: blood. The receptors derive from a boy between 5 and 17 years old in good health.

This clonotype was counted between two and nine times. This sequence joins TRBV5-1 and TRBJ2-6; D gene ambiguous. Trimming stripped 2 bases from V and 0 bases from J, with 6 bases between. The CDR3 length is 15 residues. Germline lookup yields CDR1 SGHRS and CDR2 YFSETQ. CDR3 DNA: TGCGCCAGCAGCTTTGAGGCCTCTGGGGCCAACGTCCTGACTTTC. It specifies CASSFEASGANVLTF.

This clonotype appeared a few times. The V and J genes are TRBV5-1 and TRBJ2-7, with D perhaps matching TRBD2 (6 bases). The CDR3 sequence is 14 residues long. V shed 6 bases and J shed 2 bases, with 15 bases lying between them. Germline-derived CDR1 and CDR2 are SGHRS and YFSETQ. The CDR3, as DNA: TGCGCCAGCAACAACGCCGGGAGTACCTACGAGCAGTACTTC. Residues: CASNNAGSTYEQYF.

This clonotype was counted between two and nine times. The rearrangement links TRBV20-1 to TRBJ1-2; no clear D. This CDR3 has 11 amino acids. V dropped 6 bases and J dropped 7 bases, with 12 bases sitting between them. Germline V gives CDR1 DFQATT, CDR2 SNEGSKA (reference sequence). The CDR3 region has the DNA TGCAGTGCCCCCCTATTTTCTGGCTACACCTTC. Its protein product is CSAPLFSGYTF.

This clonotype has just a few counts. CDR3 coding DNA: TGTGCCAGCAGTTTACGGGCCCAGCATGGGGAGCTGTTTTTT. This gives the protein CASSLRAQHGELFF. V usage is TRBV28 and J usage is TRBJ2-2, with D unclear. CDR3 size: 14 residues. Trimming took 2 bases from V and 8 from J, leaving 12 bases between them. Per germline, CDR1 MDHEN and CDR2 SYDVKM.

Written as DNA, the CDR3 is TGTGCCAGCACCAATGTCCTGGGCGGGGAGCTGTTTTTT. Translating it yields CASTNVLGGELFF. This sequence joins TRBV12-3 or TRBV12-4 and TRBJ2-2; D remains ambiguous. V dropped 7 bases and J dropped 7 bases, with 13 bases sitting between them. This CDR3 has 13 amino acids.

V gene TRBV28 combines with J gene TRBJ2-1; possibly TRBD1 for D (6 bases). This CDR3 is 13 amino acids long. CDR1 and CDR2 from the germline V gene are MDHEN and SYDVKM. Deletions cut 3 bases from V and 5 bases from J, with 8 bases between. CDR3 DNA: TGTGCCAGCAGTTTTGGGACACACAATGAGCAGTTCTTC. This gives the protein CASSFGTHNEQFF.

The chain carries TRBV20-1 and TRBJ2-7, with 9 bases that match TRBD1. Per the germline V gene, CDR1 is DFQATT and CDR2 is SNEGSKA (reference sequence). V shed 2 bases, J shed 3 bases, and the junction held 5 bases outside the gene matches. The CDR3 covers 14 residues. CDR3 bases: TGCAGTGCTAGAAGGACAGGGGAAGACTACGAGCAGTACTTC. Encoded protein: CSARRTGEDYEQYF.

The sample holds a few counts of this clonotype. At one end, the junction sequence differs from germline, possibly due to a read error. The chain recombines TRBV5-1 with TRBJ2-7, with 7 positions matching TRBD1. The CDR3 covers 16 residues. CDR1 is SGHRS and CDR2 is YFSETQ in the germline V gene. The CDR3 nucleotides read TGCGTCAGCAGCTTGGCAGGACAGGAGGACTCCTACGAGCAGTACTTC. It translates to CVSSLAGQEDSYEQYF. Full variable domain (missing parts from reference TRBV5-1 and TRBJ2-7): KAGVTQTPRYLIKTRGQQVTLSCSPISGHRSVSWYQQTPGQGLQFLFEYFSETQRNKGNFPGRFSGRQFSNSRSEMNVSTLELGDSALYLCVSSLAGQEDSYEQYFGPGTRLTVT.

This clonotype showed up just a few times. The chain combines TRBV11-3 with TRBJ2-3; TRBD2 might be the D (6 bases). The germline gives CDR1 SGHNT, CDR2 YENEEA. The CDR3 has 14 amino acids. V gave up 6 bases and J gave up 2 bases, with 12 bases separating them. The CDR3 region is CASRGLLFTDTQYF. The CDR3 DNA reads TGTGCCAGCAGGGGACTTCTCTTCACAGATACGCAGTATTTT. The full variable domain, its missing parts supplied by reference TRBV11-3 and TRBJ2-3, is EAGVVQSPRYKIIEKKQPVAFWCNPISGHNTLYWYLQNLGQGPELLIRYENEEAVDDSQLPKDRFSAERLKGVDSTLKIQPAELGDSAVYLCASRGLLFTDTQYFGPGTRLTVL.

This chain joins TRBV6-5 and TRBJ2-3; the D gene is possibly TRBD2 (7 bases). The V end was cut by 5 bases, the J end by 2 bases, with 17 bases between. Germline values: CDR1 MNHEY, CDR2 SVGAGI. This CDR3 is built from 16 residues. For the CDR3, the DNA is TGTGCCAGCAGTCCCTCGGCGGGGGCGTTCACAGATACGCAGTATTTT. Protein: CASSPSAGAFTDTQYF.

The sample holds a few counts of this clonotype. The chain joins TRBV9 to TRBJ2-5; 7 bases match TRBD1. The CDR3 runs to 13 residues. CDR1 and CDR2 from the germline V gene are SGDLS and YYNGEE. Unmatched junction bases numbered 4, after V lost 3 bases and J lost 5 bases. The CDR3 DNA is TGTGCCAGCAGCGATGACAGGGAGGAGACCCAGTACTTC. Amino acid sequence: CASSDDREETQYF. The full variable domain, rest sourced from reference TRBV9 and TRBJ2-5, is DSGVTQTPKHLITATGQRVTLRCSPRSGDLSVYWYQQSLDQGLQFLIQYYNGEERAKGNILERFSAQQFPDLHSELNLSSLELGDSALYFCASSDDREETQYFGPGTRLLVL.

This clonotype was picked up a small number of times. The rearrangement uses TRBV9 and TRBJ2-3; D not resolved. The CDR3 loop spans 15 amino acids. Germline V gene sequence: CDR1 SGDLS, CDR2 YYNGEE. The ends were cut back, 4 bases at V and 1 base at J, with 13 bases in the middle. CDR3 region: CASSLHSSRTDTQYF. The CDR3 bases are TGTGCCAGCAGCCTCCATAGCAGCCGCACAGATACGCAGTATTTT.

This clonotype has just a few counts. This rearrangement joins TRBV5-5 to TRBJ1-2, with a possible D match to TRBD1 (6 bases). The V gene lost 2 bases and the J gene lost 4 bases, with 12 bases spanning the gap. CDR3 size: 14 residues. The V gene's germline CDR1 is SGHKS and CDR2 YYEKEE (reference sequence). The CDR3 DNA follows: TGTGCCAGCAGCTTTGGGGGCTTGGCCTATGGCTACACCTTC. Protein product: CASSFGGLAYGYTF.

The J gene is TRBJ1-4, the V gene TRBV12-3 or TRBV12-4, with D unresolved. The germline V and J ends were trimmed by 3 bases and 6 bases, with 11 bases remaining between them. There are 14 residues in the CDR3. Written as DNA, the CDR3 is TGTGCCAGCAGTTTGGGAAAGGGTGATGAAAAACTGTTTTTT. This translates into CASSLGKGDEKLFF.